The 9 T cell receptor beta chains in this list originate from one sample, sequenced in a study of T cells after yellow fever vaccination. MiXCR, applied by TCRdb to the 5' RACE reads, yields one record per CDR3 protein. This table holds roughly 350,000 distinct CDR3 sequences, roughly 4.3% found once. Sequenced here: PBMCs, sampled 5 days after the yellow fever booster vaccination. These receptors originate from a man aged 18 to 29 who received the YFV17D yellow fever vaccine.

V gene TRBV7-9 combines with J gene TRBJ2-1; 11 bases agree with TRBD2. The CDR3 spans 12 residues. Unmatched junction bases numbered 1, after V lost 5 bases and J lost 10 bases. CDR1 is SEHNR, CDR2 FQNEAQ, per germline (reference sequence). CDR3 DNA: TGTGCCAGCAGCCGACTAGCGGGAGAGCAGTTCTTC. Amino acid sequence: CASSRLAGEQFF.

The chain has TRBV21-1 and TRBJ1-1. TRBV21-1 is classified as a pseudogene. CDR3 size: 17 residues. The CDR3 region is CASSKSGRGKVSTEAFF. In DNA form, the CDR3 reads TGTGCCAGCAGCAAATCAGGGAGGGGGAAAGTTAGCACTGAAGCTTTCTTT.

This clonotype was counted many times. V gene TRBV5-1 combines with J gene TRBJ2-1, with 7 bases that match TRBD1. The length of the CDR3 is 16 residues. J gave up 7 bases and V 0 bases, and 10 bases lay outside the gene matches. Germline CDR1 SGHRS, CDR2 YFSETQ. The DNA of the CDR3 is TGCGCCAGCAGCTTGGCCGAGGGACAGTTAGGGAATGAGCAGTTCTTC. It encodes CASSLAEGQLGNEQFF.

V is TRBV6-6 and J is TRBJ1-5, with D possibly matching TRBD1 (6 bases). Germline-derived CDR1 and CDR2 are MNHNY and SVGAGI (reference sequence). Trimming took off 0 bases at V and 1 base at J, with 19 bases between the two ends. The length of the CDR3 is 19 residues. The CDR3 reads CASSYSIPGARLSNQPQHF. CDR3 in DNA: TGTGCCAGCAGTTACTCCATTCCGGGGGCCCGACTCAGCAATCAGCCCCAGCATTTT.

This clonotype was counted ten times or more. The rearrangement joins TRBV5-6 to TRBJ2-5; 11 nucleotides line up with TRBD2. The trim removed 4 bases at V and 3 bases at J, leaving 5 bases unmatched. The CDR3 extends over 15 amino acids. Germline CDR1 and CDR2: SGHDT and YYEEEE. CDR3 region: CASSQGTSGKETQYF. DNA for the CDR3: TGTGCCAGCAGCCAGGGGACTAGCGGTAAAGAGACCCAGTACTTC.

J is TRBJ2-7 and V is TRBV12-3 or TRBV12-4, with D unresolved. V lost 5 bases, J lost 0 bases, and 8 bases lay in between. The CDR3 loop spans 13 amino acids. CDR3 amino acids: CASSITPSYEQYF. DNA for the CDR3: TGTGCCAGCAGTATCACTCCCTCCTACGAGCAGTACTTC.

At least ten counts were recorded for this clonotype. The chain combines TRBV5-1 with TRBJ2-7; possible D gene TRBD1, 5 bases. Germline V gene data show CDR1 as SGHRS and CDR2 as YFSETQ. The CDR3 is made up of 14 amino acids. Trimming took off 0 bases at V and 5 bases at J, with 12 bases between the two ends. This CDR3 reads CASSLATRGNEQYF. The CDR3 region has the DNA TGCGCCAGCAGCTTGGCCACAAGGGGCAACGAGCAGTACTTC. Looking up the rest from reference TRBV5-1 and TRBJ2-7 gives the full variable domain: KAGVTQTPRYLIKTRGQQVTLSCSPISGHRSVSWYQQTPGQGLQFLFEYFSETQRNKGNFPGRFSGRQFSNSRSEMNVSTLELGDSALYLCASSLATRGNEQYFGPGTRLTVT.

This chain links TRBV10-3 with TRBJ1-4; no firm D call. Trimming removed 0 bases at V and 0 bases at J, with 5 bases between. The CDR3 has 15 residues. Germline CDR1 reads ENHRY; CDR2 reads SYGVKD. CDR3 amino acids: CAISESQTTNEKLFF. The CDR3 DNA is TGTGCCATCAGTGAGTCCCAGACAACTAATGAAAAACTGTTTTTT.

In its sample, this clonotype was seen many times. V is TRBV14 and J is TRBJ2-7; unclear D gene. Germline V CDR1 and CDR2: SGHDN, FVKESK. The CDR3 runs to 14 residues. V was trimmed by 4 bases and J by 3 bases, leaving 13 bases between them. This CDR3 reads CASSPTPFFYEQYV. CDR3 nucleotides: TGTGCCAGCAGCCCGACACCTTTTTTCTACGAGCAGTACGTC.